What follows are 24 T cell receptor beta chains derived from one specimen sequenced in a study of graft-versus-host responses after intestinal transplantation. The protocol was immunoSEQ multiplex PCR, while the TCRdb copy is restricted to in-frame clones and leaves out a portion. This table has roughly 120,000 clones, around 95% appearing once. The antigens of these receptors remain unknown. The sample in question was unstimulated CD8+ T cells sorted from spleen or lymph node cells, obtained before intestinal transplant. The source is a human donor who received an intestinal transplant.

The chain uses TRBV6-1 and TRBJ1-1, with D maybe TRBD1 (5 bases). Germline-derived CDR1 and CDR2 are MNHNS and SASEGT. Between the trimmed V and J ends, which lost 8 bases and 10 bases, there was a span of 14 bases. The CDR3 sequence is 11 residues long. The CDR3 is CASLGPRRAFF. Written as DNA, the CDR3 is TGTGCCAGCCTGGGACCCCGAAGAGCTTTCTTT.

The J gene is TRBJ2-1, the V gene TRBV27; 7 bases fit TRBD1. This CDR3 has 15 amino acids. J lost 6 bases, V lost 0 bases, and 5 bases had no gene match. The germline V gene encodes CDR1 MNHEY and CDR2 SMNVEV (reference sequence). The CDR3 region has the DNA TGTGCCAGCAGTTTATCAGGGGGCGCCGGCAATGAGCAGTTCTTC. Amino acids: CASSLSGGAGNEQFF.

The chain employs TRBV5-4 and TRBJ2-7; tentative D call: TRBD1 (5 bases). V lost 3 bases and J 1 base, leaving 5 bases between the germline ends. CDR3 length: 12 amino acids. From germline, CDR1 is SGHNT and CDR2 YYREEE (reference sequence). The CDR3 reads CASSSGSYEQYF. The CDR3 bases are TGTGCCAGCAGCTCAGGGTCCTACGAGCAGTACTTC.

The chain couples TRBV27 to TRBJ2-2, with D maybe TRBD2 (6 bases). Trimming left V 2 bases short and J 4 bases short, with 8 bases between. Germline V gene sequence: CDR1 MNHEY, CDR2 SMNVEV (reference sequence). The CDR3 is 14 residues long. The DNA of the CDR3 is TGTGCCAGCAGTTTAGGAGGGCTCACCGGGGAGCTGTTTTTT. Its translation: CASSLGGLTGELFF.

The CDR3 nucleotides are TGTGCCAGTAGCCCGGGACAGGGGGGTTACGAGCAGTACTTC. As protein: CASSPGQGGYEQYF. The V gene is TRBV19, the J gene TRBJ2-7; 11 nucleotides line up with TRBD1. With 6 bases clipped from V and 4 bases from J, the junction kept 5 bases outside the gene matches. Germline values: CDR1 LNHDA, CDR2 SQIVND (reference sequence). The CDR3 contains 14 residues.

The chain recombines TRBV28 with TRBJ2-1; 12 bases align to TRBD2. Germline lookup yields CDR1 MDHEN and CDR2 SYDVKM. V shed 6 bases and J 6 bases; nucleotides not matched to a gene: 6. The CDR3 covers 15 residues. CDR3 bases: TGTGCCAGCAGCCCAGGACTAGCGGGGAGCAATGAGCAGTTCTTC. Encoded protein: CASSPGLAGSNEQFF.

V and J are TRBV15 and TRBJ2-7; tentatively, D is TRBD1 (6 bases). The V end lost 0 bases, the J end lost 6 bases, and 15 bases lay between the germline ends. Germline CDR1 LNHNV, CDR2 YYDKDF (reference sequence). CDR3 length: 15 amino acids. The DNA of the CDR3 is TGTGCCACCAGCAGAGATCTAGGACAGTCGGTCGAGCAGTACTTC. Protein product: CATSRDLGQSVEQYF.

V is TRBV5-4 and J is TRBJ2-2; 10 bases map to TRBD2. J was trimmed by 4 bases and V by 3 bases; bases with no gene match: 6. This CDR3 region has 16 residues. The germline V gene has CDR1 SGHNT and CDR2 YYREEE (reference sequence). This CDR3 is CASSSDLAGVTGELFF. CDR3 DNA: TGTGCCAGCAGCTCCGACCTAGCGGGAGTCACCGGGGAGCTGTTTTTT. The full variable domain, in which reference TRBV5-4 and TRBJ2-2 provide the parts outside the CDR3, is ETGVTQSPTHLIKTRGQQVTLRCSSQSGHNTVSWYQQALGQGPQFIFQYYREEENGRGNFPPRFSGLQFPNYSSELNVNALELDDSALYLCASSSDLAGVTGELFFGEGSRLTVL.

CDR3 loop: CASRVPYEQYF. The CDR3 DNA reads TGTGCCAGCAGGGTACCTTACGAGCAGTACTTC. The chain uses TRBV6-1 and TRBJ2-7; no reliable D call. Germline CDR1 MNHNS, CDR2 SASEGT. The V and J ends lost 6 bases and 4 bases respectively, with 7 bases between them. The length of the CDR3 is 11 residues.

V gene TRBV5-8 combines with J gene TRBJ2-3, with D hard to call. From germline, CDR1 is SGHTS and CDR2 YDEGEE. The CDR3 consists of 14 residues. V was trimmed by 3 bases and J by 1 base, leaving 9 bases between them. In DNA, the CDR3 is TGTGCCAGCAGCTCAGGCTTTGGCACAGATACGCAGTATTTT. Its translation is CASSSGFGTDTQYF.

The chain joins TRBV27 to TRBJ2-7; the match to TRBD2 covers 9 bases. Per germline, CDR1 MNHEY and CDR2 SMNVEV (reference sequence). The CDR3 runs to 18 residues. The junction had 19 bases not matched to a gene; V was cut back by 5 bases and J by 5 bases. CDR3 amino acids: CASSLRPRGGRAGDEQYF. Written as DNA, the CDR3 is TGTGCCAGCAGTCTGAGGCCAAGGGGCGGGAGGGCGGGGGACGAGCAGTACTTC.

In this sample, this clone turned up once. The J gene is TRBJ2-7, the V gene TRBV5-1; the D gene is possibly TRBD2 (6 bases). The CDR3 covers 15 residues. The germline gives CDR1 SGHRS, CDR2 YFSETQ. The ends were cut back, 8 bases at V and 2 bases at J, with 20 bases in the middle. CDR3 amino acids: CASQRTAAGAYEQYF. The CDR3 region has the DNA TGCGCCAGTCAACGAACGGCAGCGGGCGCCTACGAGCAGTACTTC.

This clone appeared a single time. V and J are TRBV5-8 and TRBJ1-5; D call uncertain. CDR3 length: 14 amino acids. Germline loops: CDR1 SGHTS, CDR2 YDEGEE. The V end lost 1 base, the J end lost 1 base, and 6 bases lay between the germline ends. The DNA of the CDR3 is TGTGCCAGCAGCTTGTTACAAAGCAATCAGCCCCAGCATTTT. Protein sequence: CASSLLQSNQPQHF.

The V and J genes are TRBV29-1 and TRBJ2-7; 12 nucleotides align to TRBD1. V dropped 3 bases and J dropped 4; count of bases not matched to a gene: 4. The CDR3 contains 14 residues. Looked up from germline, CDR1 is SQVTM and CDR2 is ANQGSEA. CDR3 loop: CSVEWDRGRYEQYF. The CDR3, as DNA: TGCAGCGTTGAGTGGGACAGGGGGCGTTACGAGCAGTACTTC.

The chain links TRBV6-6 to TRBJ1-5; 7 nucleotides line up with TRBD1. V shed 0 bases and J 7 bases; nucleotides not matched to a gene: 6. The CDR3 spans 15 residues. CDR1 is MNHNY, CDR2 SVGAGI, per germline (reference sequence). The CDR3 loop is CASSYSGGAGQPQHF. In nucleotides, the CDR3 is TGTGCCAGCAGTTACTCAGGGGGCGCAGGGCAGCCCCAGCATTTT.

This clone was observed a single time. This sequence joins TRBV15 and TRBJ1-1; a weak D match, TRBD1 (6 bases). V lost 3 bases, J lost 7 bases, and 15 bases lay in between. Looked up from germline, CDR1 is LNHNV and CDR2 is YYDKDF (reference sequence). CDR3 size: 14 residues. The DNA for the CDR3 is TGTGCCACCAGCAGCCGAGGGGGGCGCGATGAAGCTTTCTTT. Translating gives CATSSRGGRDEAFF.

This clone was recorded a few times. V and J are TRBV19 and TRBJ2-7; D remains ambiguous. CDR3 length: 13 amino acids. Germline-derived CDR1 and CDR2 are LNHDA and SQIVND (reference sequence). Trimming took off 5 bases at V and 2 bases at J, with 10 bases between the two ends. CDR3 sequence reads: CASSLARAYEQYF. The CDR3 bases are TGTGCCAGTAGTCTCGCCCGGGCCTACGAGCAGTACTTC.

V and J are TRBV9 and TRBJ2-1, with D unclear. The CDR3 sequence is 15 residues long. Germline V gene lookup returns CDR1 SGDLS and CDR2 YYNGEE. Between the trimmed V and J ends, which lost 0 bases and 0 bases, there was a span of 7 bases. The CDR3 protein is CASSVGASSYNEQFF. The CDR3 DNA follows: TGTGCCAGCAGCGTAGGTGCCAGCTCCTACAATGAGCAGTTCTTC.

V is TRBV13 and J is TRBJ1-1, with unresolved D. This CDR3 is built from 12 residues. Germline V gene sequence: CDR1 PRHDT, CDR2 FYEKMQ (reference sequence). Trimming cost V 6 bases and J 5 bases, with 10 bases left between them. This CDR3 reads CASRRVETEAFF. CDR3 sequence (DNA): TGTGCCAGCAGAAGGGTGGAAACTGAAGCTTTCTTT. Variable domain in full (rest from reference TRBV13 and TRBJ1-1): AAGVIQSPRHLIKEKRETATLKCYPIPRHDTVYWYQQGPGQDPQFLISFYEKMQSDKGSIPDRFSAQQFSDYHSELNMSSLELGDSALYFCASRRVETEAFFGQGTRLTVV.

The CDR3 nucleotides read TGTGCCAGCAGCGCAGGGGGCGTGATTCAGCCCCAGCATTTT. It encodes CASSAGGVIQPQHF. This sequence joins TRBV27 and TRBJ1-5; 8 bases are a match to TRBD1. The junction had 7 bases not matched to a gene; V was cut back by 6 bases and J by 6 bases. The germline V gene has CDR1 MNHEY and CDR2 SMNVEV (reference sequence). The CDR3 runs 14 residues.

V and J are TRBV11-2 and TRBJ2-2, with D maybe TRBD2 (6 bases). Germline lookup yields CDR1 SGHAT and CDR2 FQNNGV. CDR3 length: 17 residues. Trimming stripped 1 base from V and 2 bases from J, with 14 bases between. CDR3 bases: TGTGCCAGCAGCTTAGTGTCGCTAGCGCTTAACACCGGGGAGCTGTTTTTT. Protein: CASSLVSLALNTGELFF.

The rearrangement links TRBV27 to TRBJ2-2; D tentatively fits TRBD1 or TRBD2 (5 bases each). This CDR3 spans 13 amino acids. The ends were cut back, 2 bases at V and 7 bases at J, with 8 bases in the middle. Germline lookup yields CDR1 MNHEY and CDR2 SMNVEV (reference sequence). The CDR3 reads CASSLQGDGELFF. DNA of the CDR3: TGTGCCAGCAGTTTACAGGGAGACGGGGAGCTGTTTTTT.

The chain links TRBV19 to TRBJ1-5; no clear D. This CDR3 spans 14 amino acids. V lost 3 bases and J lost 2, with 8 bases in between. Per germline, CDR1 LNHDA and CDR2 SQIVND (reference sequence). CDR3 sequence (DNA): TGTGCCAGTAGTATGAGACAAGGCAATCAGCCCCAGCATTTT. Translation gives CASSMRQGNQPQHF. The full variable domain, completed using reference TRBV19 and TRBJ1-5, is DGGITQSPKYLFRKEGQNVTLSCEQNLNHDAMYWYRQDPGQGLRLIYYSQIVNDFQKGDIAEGYSVSREKKESFPLTVTSAQKNPTAFYLCASSMRQGNQPQHFGDGTRLSIL.

The DNA of the CDR3 is TGTGCCAGCAGTTCCCTCCTCAACACTGAAGCTTTCTTT. Its protein is CASSSLLNTEAFF. The chain is built from TRBV6-4 and TRBJ1-1, with D unclear. Germline assignment: CDR1 MRHNA and CDR2 SNTAGT. The CDR3 sequence is 13 residues long. V lost 5 bases and J 2 bases, leaving 9 bases between the germline ends.